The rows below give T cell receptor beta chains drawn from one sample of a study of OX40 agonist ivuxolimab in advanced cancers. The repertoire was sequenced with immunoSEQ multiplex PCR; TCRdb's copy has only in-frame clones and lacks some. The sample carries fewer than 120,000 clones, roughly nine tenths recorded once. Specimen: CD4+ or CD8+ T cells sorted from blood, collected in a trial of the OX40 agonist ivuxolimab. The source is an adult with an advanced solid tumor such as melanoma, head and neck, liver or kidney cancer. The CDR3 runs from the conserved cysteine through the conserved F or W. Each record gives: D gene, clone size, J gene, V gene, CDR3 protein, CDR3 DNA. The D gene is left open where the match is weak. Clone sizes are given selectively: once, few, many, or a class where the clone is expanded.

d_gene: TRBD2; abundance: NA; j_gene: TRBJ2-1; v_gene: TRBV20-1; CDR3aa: CTSGGPNEQFF; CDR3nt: TGCACTAGCGGGGGGCCCAATGAGCAGTTCTTC
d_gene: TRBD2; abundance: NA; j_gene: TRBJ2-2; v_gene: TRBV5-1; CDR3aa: CASSGRLADTGELFF; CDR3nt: TGCGCCAGCAGCGGGAGACTAGCGGACACCGGGGAGCTGTTTTTT
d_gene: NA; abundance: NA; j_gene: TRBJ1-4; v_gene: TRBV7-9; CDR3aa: CASSLFLLQNEKLFF; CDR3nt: TGTGCCAGCAGCTTATTCCTGCTGCAGAATGAAAAACTGTTTTTT
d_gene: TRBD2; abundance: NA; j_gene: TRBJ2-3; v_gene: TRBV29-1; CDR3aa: CSVELLAGGRDTQYF; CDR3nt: TGCAGCGTTGAATTACTAGCGGGAGGTAGAGATACGCAGTATTTT
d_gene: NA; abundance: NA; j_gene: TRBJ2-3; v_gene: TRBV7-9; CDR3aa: CASSGSVDTQYF; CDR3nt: TGTGCCAGCAGTGGGAGCGTAGATACGCAGTATTTT
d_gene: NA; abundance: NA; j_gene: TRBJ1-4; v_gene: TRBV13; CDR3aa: CASSSEGGREKLFF; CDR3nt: TGTGCCAGCAGCTCGGAGGGGGGCAGAGAAAAACTGTTTTTT
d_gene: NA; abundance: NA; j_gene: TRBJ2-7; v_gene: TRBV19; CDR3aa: CASSPDRSYEQYF; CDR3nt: TGTGCCAGTAGTCCCGACAGGTCCTACGAGCAGTACTTC
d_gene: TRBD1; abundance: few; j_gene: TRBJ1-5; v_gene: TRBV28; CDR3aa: CASSVTGEGQPQHF; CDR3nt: TGTGCCAGCAGCGTGACAGGGGAGGGCCAGCCCCAGCATTTT
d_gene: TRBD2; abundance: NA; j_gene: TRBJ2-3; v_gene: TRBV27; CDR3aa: CASMNLAEPVGTQYF; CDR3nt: TGTGCCAGCATGAATCTAGCGGAACCCGTTGGTACGCAGTATTTT
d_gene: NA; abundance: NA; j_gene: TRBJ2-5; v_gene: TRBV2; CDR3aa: CASRTDSQETQYF; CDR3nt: TGTGCCAGCAGGACCGATTCTCAAGAGACCCAGTACTTC
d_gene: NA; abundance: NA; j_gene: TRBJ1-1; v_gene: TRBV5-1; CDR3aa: CASSLMAETEAFF; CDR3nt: TGCGCCAGCAGCTTGATGGCAGAAACTGAAGCTTTCTTT
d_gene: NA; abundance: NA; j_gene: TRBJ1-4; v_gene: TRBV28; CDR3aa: CASRARRSTNEKLFF; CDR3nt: TGTGCCAGCAGGGCTCGGAGATCAACTAATGAAAAACTGTTTTTT
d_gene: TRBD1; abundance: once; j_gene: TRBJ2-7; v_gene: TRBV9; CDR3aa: CASSATGTPYEQYF; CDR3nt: TGTGCCAGCAGCGCGACAGGGACCCCCTACGAGCAGTACTTC
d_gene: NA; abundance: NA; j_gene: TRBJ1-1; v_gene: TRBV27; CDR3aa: CASSLLRGTEAFF; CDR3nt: TGTGCCAGCAGTTTACTCAGGGGCACTGAAGCTTTCTTT
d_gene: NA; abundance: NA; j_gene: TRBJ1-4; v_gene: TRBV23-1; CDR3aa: CASRLTVATNEKLFF; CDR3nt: TGCGCCAGCAGACTCACGGTTGCAACTAATGAAAAACTGTTTTTT
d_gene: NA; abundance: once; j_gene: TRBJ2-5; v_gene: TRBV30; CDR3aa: CAWSVGPTQETQYF; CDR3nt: TGTGCCTGGAGTGTAGGACCCACGCAAGAGACCCAGTACTTC
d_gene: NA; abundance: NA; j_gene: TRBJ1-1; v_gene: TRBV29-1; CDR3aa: CSGRENTEAFF; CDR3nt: TGCAGCGGTAGAGAGAACACTGAAGCTTTCTTT
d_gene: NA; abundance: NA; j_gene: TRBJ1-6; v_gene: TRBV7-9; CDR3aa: CASSPPRSPLHF; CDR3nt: TGTGCCAGCAGCCCTCCGCGATCACCCCTCCACTTT